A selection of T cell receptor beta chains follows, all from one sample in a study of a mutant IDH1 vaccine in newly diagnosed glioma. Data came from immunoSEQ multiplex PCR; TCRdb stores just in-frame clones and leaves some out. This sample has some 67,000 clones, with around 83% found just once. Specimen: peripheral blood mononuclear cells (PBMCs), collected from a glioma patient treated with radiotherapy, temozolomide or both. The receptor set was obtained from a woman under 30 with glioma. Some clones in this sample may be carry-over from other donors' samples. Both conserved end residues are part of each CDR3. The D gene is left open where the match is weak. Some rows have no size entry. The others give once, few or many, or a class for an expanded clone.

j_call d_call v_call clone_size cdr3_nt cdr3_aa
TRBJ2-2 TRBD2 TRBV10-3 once TGTGCCATCACCCCGGGGGGGACCGGGGAGCTGTTTTTT CAITPGGTGELFF
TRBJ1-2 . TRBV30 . TGTGCCTGGAGTGTAGACAGGTCGGCCTATGGCTACACCTTC CAWSVDRSAYGYTF
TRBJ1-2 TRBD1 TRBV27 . TGTGCCAGCAGTCGACAGGGGCGGTATGGCTACACCTTC CASSRQGRYGYTF
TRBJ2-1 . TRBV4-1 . TGCGCCAGCAGCCAAGTTCTTTCTAGCTCCTACAATGAGCAGTTCTTC CASSQVLSSSYNEQFF
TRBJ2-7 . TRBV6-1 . TGTGCCAGCAGTGAAGAGGCAGGGAAATTATTCTCCTACGAGCAGTACTTC CASSEEAGKLFSYEQYF
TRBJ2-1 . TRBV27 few TGTGCCAGCAGTTTAACGGGCCCTCAGGGGGAGCAGTTCTTC CASSLTGPQGEQFF
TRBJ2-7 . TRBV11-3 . TGTGCCAGCAAAATGGGGATCTCCTACGAGCAGTACTTC CASKMGISYEQYF
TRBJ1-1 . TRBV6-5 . TGTGCCAGCAGGTTTAGAAGGGGCCGTAACACTGAAGCTTTCTTT CASRFRRGRNTEAFF
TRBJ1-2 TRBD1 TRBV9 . TGTGCCAGCAGCCCCAGACAGGGGGATTTCGACTATGGCTACACCTTC CASSPRQGDFDYGYTF
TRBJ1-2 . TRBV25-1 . TGTGCCAGCAGAGGGGGTAGGAGCTATGGCTACACCTTC CASRGGRSYGYTF
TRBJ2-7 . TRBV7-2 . TGTGCCAGCAGCTTGGAGTTTTTTACCTACGAGCAGTACTTC CASSLEFFTYEQYF
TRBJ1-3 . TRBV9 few TGTGCCAGCAGCGTAGACAGGGACACCATATATTTT CASSVDRDTIYF
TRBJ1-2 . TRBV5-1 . TGCGCCAGCAGCTTGGGGGCCAGGGGCCATGGCTACACCTTC CASSLGARGHGYTF
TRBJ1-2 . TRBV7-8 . TGTGCCAGCAGCTTAGGGCAGGCCAACTATGGCTACACCTTC CASSLGQANYGYTF
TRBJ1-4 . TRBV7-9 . TGTGCCAGCAGTTCCGGCGGGGAAAAACTGTTTTTT CASSSGGEKLFF
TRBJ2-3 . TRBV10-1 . TGCGCCAGCAGTGAGTCGACTCGGACAGATACGCAGTATTTT CASSESTRTDTQYF
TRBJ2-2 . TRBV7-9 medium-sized TGTGCCAGCAGGCCGCCCGGGTTCGGGGATGGGGAGCTGTTTTTT CASRPPGFGDGELFF
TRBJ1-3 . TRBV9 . TGTGCCAGCAGCGACCAGTCACAGGTCTCTGGAAACACCATATATTTT CASSDQSQVSGNTIYF
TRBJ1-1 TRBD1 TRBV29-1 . TGCAGCGTTTCAGGGGGTGGTATCACTGAAGCTTTCTTT CSVSGGGITEAFF
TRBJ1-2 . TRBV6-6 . TGTGCCAGCAGCCCCGCGGTCTATGGCTACACCTTC CASSPAVYGYTF
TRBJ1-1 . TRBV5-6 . TGTGCCAGCAGCTTTGGACACCCGAACACTGAAGCTTTCTTT CASSFGHPNTEAFF
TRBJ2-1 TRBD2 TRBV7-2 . TGTGCCAGCAGCTTATATGCCCTAGCGGGGGGGCCTGGGAATGAGCAGTTCTTC CASSLYALAGGPGNEQFF
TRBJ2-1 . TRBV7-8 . TGTGCCAGCAGCCTCGGGGCCGGTAGCAGCAATGAGCAGTTCTTC CASSLGAGSSNEQFF
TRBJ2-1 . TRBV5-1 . TGCGCCAGCAGCTTTAGGGACTTAGACTACAATGAGCAGTTCTTC CASSFRDLDYNEQFF
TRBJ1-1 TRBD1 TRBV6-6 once TGTGCCAGCAGGGACAGGGAGAACACTGAAGCTTTCTTT CASRDRENTEAFF
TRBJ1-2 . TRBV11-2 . TGTGCCAGCAGCCTACCCCAGGGGCTTGGCGGGAACTATGGCTACACCTTC CASSLPQGLGGNYGYTF
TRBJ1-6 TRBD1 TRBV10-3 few TGTGCCATCAGCTCGACAGACAGGGGTACTATTAATTCACCCCTCCACTTT CAISSTDRGTINSPLHF
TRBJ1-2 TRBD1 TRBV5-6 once TGTGCCAGCAGCTTGACAGGGGAGGGATATGGCTACACCTTC CASSLTGEGYGYTF
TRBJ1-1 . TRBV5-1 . TGCGCCAGCAGCTTCCTAGGGGTGGGTGGAACTGAAGCTTTCTTT CASSFLGVGGTEAFF
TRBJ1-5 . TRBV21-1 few TGTGCCAGCAGCAAAAAGGACAGGACTAGGGGGCCCCAGCATTTT CASSKKDRTRGPQHF
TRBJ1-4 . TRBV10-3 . TGTGCCATCAGTGAGTCCCCGGGCCTGGGTGAAAAACTGTTTTTT CAISESPGLGEKLFF
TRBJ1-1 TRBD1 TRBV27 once TGTGCCAGCAGTTTAGGGAGACAGGGAACGGCTGAAGCTTTCTTT CASSLGRQGTAEAFF
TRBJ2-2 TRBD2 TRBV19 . TGTGCCAGTAGTGGGGGGGGAGGCTTGAACACCGGGGAGCTGTTTTTT CASSGGGGLNTGELFF
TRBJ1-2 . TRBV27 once TGTGCCAGCAGGATATCGCCCGGCAGAAACTATGGCTACACCTTC CASRISPGRNYGYTF
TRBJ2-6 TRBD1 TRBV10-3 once TGTGCCATCTCTCCTACAGGGGACTCTGGGGCCAACGTCCTGACTTTC CAISPTGDSGANVLTF
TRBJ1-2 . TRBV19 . TGTGCCAGTAGTCAGGCCGGGGACCCCCGATATGGCTACACCTTC CASSQAGDPRYGYTF
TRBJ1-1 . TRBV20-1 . TGCAGCGTGGACCCTAACACTGAAGCTTTCTTT CSVDPNTEAFF
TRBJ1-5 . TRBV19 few TGTGCCAGTAATATGGGGAGGGATCAGCCCCAGCATTTT CASNMGRDQPQHF
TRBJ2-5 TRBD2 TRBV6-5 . TGTGCCAGCAGCTTAGGGACTAGCGTCGCCCAGTACTTC CASSLGTSVAQYF
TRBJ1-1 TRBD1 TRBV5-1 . TGCGCCAGCAGCTTGGCCCCAGGGGGCGGACTGAACACTGAAGCTTTCTTT CASSLAPGGGLNTEAFF
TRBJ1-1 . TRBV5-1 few TGCGCCAGCAGCTTGGACGCGGGCGGCACTGAAGCTTTCTTT CASSLDAGGTEAFF
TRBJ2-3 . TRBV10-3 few TGTGCCATCAGTGAGCCGGACAGCCCTAGCACAGATACGCAGTATTTT CAISEPDSPSTDTQYF
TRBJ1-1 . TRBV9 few TGTGCCAGCAGCGCCGGACTGAACACTGAAGCTTTCTTT CASSAGLNTEAFF
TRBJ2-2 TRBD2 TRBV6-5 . TGTGCCAGCAAACGGGAGCGGGACGGGGAGCTGTTTTTT CASKRERDGELFF
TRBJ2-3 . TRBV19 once TGTGCCAGTAGCACCGGTGGGACTAGCACAGATACGCAGTATTTT CASSTGGTSTDTQYF
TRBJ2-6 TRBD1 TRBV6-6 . TGTGCCAGCAGTCGACAGGGGGGTGGGGCCAACGTCCTGACTTTC CASSRQGGGANVLTF
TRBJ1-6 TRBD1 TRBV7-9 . TGTGCCAGCAGCTTTTACAGGGGAATTTCTAATTCACCCCTCCACTTT CASSFYRGISNSPLHF
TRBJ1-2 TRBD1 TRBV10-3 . TGTGCCATCAGTGAGGCGGCAGGGGGGAAGGGCTACACCTTC CAISEAAGGKGYTF
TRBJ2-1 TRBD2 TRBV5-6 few TGTGCCAGCAACCTAAGGACTAGTTGGGAGTCGGCTGAGCAGTTCTTC CASNLRTSWESAEQFF
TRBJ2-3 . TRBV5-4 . TGTGCCAGCAGCGTCCAAGGGGGACATACGCAGTATTTT CASSVQGGHTQYF